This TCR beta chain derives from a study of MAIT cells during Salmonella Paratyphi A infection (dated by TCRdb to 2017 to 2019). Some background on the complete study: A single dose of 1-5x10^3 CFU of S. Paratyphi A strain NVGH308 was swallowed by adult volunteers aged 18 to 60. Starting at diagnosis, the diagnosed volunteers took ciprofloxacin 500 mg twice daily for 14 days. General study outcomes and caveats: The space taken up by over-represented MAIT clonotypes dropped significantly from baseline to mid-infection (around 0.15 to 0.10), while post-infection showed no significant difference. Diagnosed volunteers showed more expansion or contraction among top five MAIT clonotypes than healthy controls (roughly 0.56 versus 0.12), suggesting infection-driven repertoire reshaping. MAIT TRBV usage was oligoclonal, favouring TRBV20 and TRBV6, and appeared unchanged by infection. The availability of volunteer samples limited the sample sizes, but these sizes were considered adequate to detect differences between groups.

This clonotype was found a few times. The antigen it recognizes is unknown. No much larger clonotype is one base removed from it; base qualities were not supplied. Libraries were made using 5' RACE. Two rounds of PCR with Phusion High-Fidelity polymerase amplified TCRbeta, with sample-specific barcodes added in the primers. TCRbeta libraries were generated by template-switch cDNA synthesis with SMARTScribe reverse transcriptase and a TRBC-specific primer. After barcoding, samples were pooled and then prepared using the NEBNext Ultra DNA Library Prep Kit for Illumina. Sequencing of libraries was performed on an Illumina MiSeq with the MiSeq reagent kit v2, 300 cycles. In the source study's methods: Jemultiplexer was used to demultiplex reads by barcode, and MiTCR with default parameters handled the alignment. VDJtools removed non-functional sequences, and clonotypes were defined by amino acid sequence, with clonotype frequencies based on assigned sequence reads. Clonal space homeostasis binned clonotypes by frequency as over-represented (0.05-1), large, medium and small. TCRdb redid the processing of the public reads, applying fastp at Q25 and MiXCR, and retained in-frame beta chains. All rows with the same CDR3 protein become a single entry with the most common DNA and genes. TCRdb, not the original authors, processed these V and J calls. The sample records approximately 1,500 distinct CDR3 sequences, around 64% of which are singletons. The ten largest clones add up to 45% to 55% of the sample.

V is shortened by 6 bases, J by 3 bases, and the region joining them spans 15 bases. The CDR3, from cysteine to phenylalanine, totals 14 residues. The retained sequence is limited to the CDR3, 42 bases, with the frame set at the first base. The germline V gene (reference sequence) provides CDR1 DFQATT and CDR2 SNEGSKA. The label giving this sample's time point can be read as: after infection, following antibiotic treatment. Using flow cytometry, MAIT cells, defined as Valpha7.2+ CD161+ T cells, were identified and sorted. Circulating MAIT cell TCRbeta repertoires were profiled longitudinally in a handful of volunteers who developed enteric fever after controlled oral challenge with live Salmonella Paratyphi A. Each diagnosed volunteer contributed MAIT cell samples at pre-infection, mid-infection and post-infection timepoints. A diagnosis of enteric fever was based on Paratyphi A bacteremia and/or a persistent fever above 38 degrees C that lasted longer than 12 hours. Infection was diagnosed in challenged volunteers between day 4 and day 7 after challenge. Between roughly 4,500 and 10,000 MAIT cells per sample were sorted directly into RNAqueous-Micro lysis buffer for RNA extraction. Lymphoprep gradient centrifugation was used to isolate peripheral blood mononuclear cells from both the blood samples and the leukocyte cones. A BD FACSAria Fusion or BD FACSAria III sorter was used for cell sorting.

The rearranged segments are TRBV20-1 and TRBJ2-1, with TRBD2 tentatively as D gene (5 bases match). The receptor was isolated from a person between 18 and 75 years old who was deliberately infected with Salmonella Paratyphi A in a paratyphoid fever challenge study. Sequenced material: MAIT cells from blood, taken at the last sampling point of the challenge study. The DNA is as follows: TGCAGTGCCTGGCCGGGAACTGACTACAATGAGCAGTTCTTC. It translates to CSAWPGTDYNEQFF.